This T cell receptor beta chain was obtained from a study of blood T cell repertoires in COVID-19. Study at large: The study drew acute and convalescent COVID-19 samples from the United States, Italy and Spain. Sources were T cells, B-cell-depleted T cells, or PBMCs; the material itself was cDNA or gDNA.

V shed 3 bases and J 6 bases; nucleotides not matched to a gene: 8. The length of the CDR3 is 15 residues. Germline loops: CDR1 KGHDR, CDR2 SFDVKD. Per the original methods: Scientists estimated how many nucleated cells there were by amplifying reference gene primers. TCRdb's copy holds only in-frame clones and misses some; the assay was immunoSEQ multiplex PCR. Clone size and V and J calls were adopted from that table, with D and trimming inferred from the DNA. The table includes around 130,000 clones, approximately 89% detected once. The sample taken for sequencing was peripheral blood. The chain links TRBV24-1 to TRBJ2-3; 7 positions match TRBD1. The clonotype was recovered from a man in his fifties or sixties with active or convalescent COVID-19. In nucleotides, the CDR3 is TGTGCCACCAGTGATCGACAGGGACAGAGGGATACGCAGTATTTT. This gives the protein CATSDRQGQRDTQYF.